Sequencing of this TCR beta chain was carried out in a study of T cells in Graves' hyperthyroidism and ophthalmopathy. CDR1 MDHEN and CDR2 SYDVKM come from the germline V gene. The length of the CDR3 is 18 residues. The V end was cut by 3 bases, the J end by 0 bases, with 20 bases between. This clonotype occurred many times. Antigen specificity is unknown. Whole-study findings and limits: Most expanded thyroid clonotypes above 0.001 also appeared in blood.

TCR beta CDR3 region amplification was performed from RNA transcripts. The HTBI primer set served for first-round RT-PCR of the TCR CDR3. TCRdb redid the calling of the multiplex PCR reads with MiXCR, one entry per CDR3 protein. The repertoire holds hundreds of thousands of distinct CDR3 sequences, with around 15% as singletons. The chain joins TRBV28 to TRBJ1-2; the D gene is possibly TRBD1 (5 bases). The sequenced sample consisted of blood. The clonotype originates from a woman aged 25 to 39 with Graves' hyperthyroidism. Here the CDR3 reads CASSFRSGRASTNYGYTF. DNA for the CDR3: TGTGCCAGCAGTTTCCGCTCGGGCAGGGCGTCGACTAACTATGGCTACACCTTC.